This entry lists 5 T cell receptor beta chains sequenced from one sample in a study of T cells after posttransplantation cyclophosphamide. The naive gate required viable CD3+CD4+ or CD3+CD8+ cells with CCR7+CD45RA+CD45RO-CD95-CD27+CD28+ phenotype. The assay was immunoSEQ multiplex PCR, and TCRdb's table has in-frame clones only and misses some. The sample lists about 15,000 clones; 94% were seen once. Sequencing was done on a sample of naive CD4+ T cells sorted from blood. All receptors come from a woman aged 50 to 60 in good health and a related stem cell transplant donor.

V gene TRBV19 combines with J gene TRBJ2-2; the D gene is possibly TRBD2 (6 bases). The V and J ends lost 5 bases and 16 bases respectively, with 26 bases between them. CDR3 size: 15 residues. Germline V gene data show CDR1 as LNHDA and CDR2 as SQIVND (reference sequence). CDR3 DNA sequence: TGTGCCAGTAGTGTGAATGCAGGGTTCGCCCGGGAGAAGTTTTTT. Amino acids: CASSVNAGFAREKFF.

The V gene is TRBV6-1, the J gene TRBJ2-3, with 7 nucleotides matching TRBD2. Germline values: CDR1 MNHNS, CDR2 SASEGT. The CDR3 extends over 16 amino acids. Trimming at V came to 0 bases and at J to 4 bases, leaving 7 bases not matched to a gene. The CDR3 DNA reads TGTGCCAGCAGTGAAGCGCCGGAGGGAGGGGCAGATACGCAGTATTTT. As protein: CASSEAPEGGADTQYF.

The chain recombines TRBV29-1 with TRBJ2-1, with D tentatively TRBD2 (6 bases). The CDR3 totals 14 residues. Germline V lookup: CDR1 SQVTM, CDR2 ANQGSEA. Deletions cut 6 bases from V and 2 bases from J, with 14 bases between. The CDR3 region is CSVTGGPPYNEQFF. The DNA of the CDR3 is TGCAGCGTCACCGGGGGTCCTCCCTACAATGAGCAGTTCTTC.

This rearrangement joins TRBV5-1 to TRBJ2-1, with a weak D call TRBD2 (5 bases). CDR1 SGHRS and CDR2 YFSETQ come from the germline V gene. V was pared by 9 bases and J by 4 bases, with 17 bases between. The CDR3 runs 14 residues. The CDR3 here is CATHPDTGYNEQFF. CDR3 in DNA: TGCGCCACCCACCCCGACACGGGATACAATGAGCAGTTCTTC.

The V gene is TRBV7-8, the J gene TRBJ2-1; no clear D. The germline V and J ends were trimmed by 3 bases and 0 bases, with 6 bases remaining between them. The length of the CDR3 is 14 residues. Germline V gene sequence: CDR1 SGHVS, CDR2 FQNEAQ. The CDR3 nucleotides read TGTGCCAGCAGCTTCCTGAGCTCCTACAATGAGCAGTTCTTC. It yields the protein CASSFLSSYNEQFF.